Following are 9 T cell receptor beta chains from one sample sequenced in a study of T cells after yellow fever vaccination. TCRdb fed the 5' RACE reads into MiXCR, producing one record per CDR3 protein. The data hold about 69,000 distinct CDR3 sequences, with 5.9% observed a single time. This sample comprised CD4+ T cells sorted from PBMCs, obtained more than 13 days after the first yellow fever vaccination. Receptor source: a man in his late teens or twenties who received the YFV17D yellow fever vaccine.

The sample holds many counts of this clonotype. This chain connects TRBV7-8 to TRBJ1-2; possibly TRBD1 for D (5 bases). The V end lost 2 bases, the J end lost 4 bases, and 11 bases lay between the germline ends. The CDR3 loop spans 14 amino acids. CDR1 is SGHVS, CDR2 FQNEAQ, per germline. CDR3 sequence (DNA): TGTGCCAGCAGCTTACCAGGGTGGAGCTATGGCTACACCTTC. This translates into CASSLPGWSYGYTF. Full variable domain (rest looked up from reference TRBV7-8 and TRBJ1-2): GAGVSQSPRYKVAKRGQDVALRCDPISGHVSLFWYQQALGQGPEFLTYFQNEAQLDKSGLPSDRFFAERPEGSVSTLKIQRTQQEDSAVYLCASSLPGWSYGYTFGSGTRLTVV.

This clonotype was counted at least ten times. The rearrangement uses TRBV9 and TRBJ2-5; D is ambiguous. The CDR3 covers 11 residues. Trimming left V 3 bases short and J 5 bases short, with 5 bases between. Germline CDR1 reads SGDLS; CDR2 reads YYNGEE. CDR3 nucleotide sequence: TGTGCCAGCAGCGATACCGAGACCCAGTACTTC. This gives the protein CASSDTETQYF.

There are many counts of this clonotype. The rearrangement links TRBV7-6 to TRBJ2-5; tentative D call: TRBD2 (5 bases). CDR1 SGHVS and CDR2 FNYEAQ come from the germline V gene. This CDR3 comprises 14 residues. V was clipped by 5 bases and J by 7 bases, with 17 bases between them. The CDR3 is CASSPPGRGVTQYF. CDR3 bases: TGTGCCAGCAGCCCCCCCGGACGGGGTGTGACCCAGTACTTC.

This clonotype was counted at least ten times. The chain recombines TRBV15 with TRBJ2-5; TRBD1 or TRBD2 may be the D gene (6 bases each). The CDR3 has 16 residues. Germline CDR1 LNHNV, CDR2 YYDKDF (reference sequence). The V end lost 3 bases, the J end lost 0 bases, and 14 bases lay between the germline ends. CDR3 sequence reads: CATSSHPGDYQETQYF. The CDR3 DNA follows: TGTGCCACCAGCAGCCATCCAGGGGACTACCAAGAGACCCAGTACTTC.

This clonotype was detected many times. This chain connects TRBV4-3 to TRBJ2-3, with unresolved D. CDR3 length: 18 amino acids. V dropped 1 base and J dropped 2 bases, with 19 bases sitting between them. Germline CDR1 LGHNA, CDR2 YSLEER. CDR3 protein: CASSQARMDGRNTDTQYF. In nucleotides, the CDR3 is TGCGCCAGCAGCCAAGCGAGAATGGACGGACGTAACACAGATACGCAGTATTTT.

This clonotype occurred many times. The chain employs TRBV7-9 and TRBJ1-2; D is uncertain. The CDR3 loop spans 14 amino acids. V was shortened by 3 bases and J by 4 bases, with 12 bases between the two germline ends. Germline V gives CDR1 SEHNR, CDR2 FQNEAQ (reference sequence). CDR3: CASSFSWGIYGYTF. The DNA of the CDR3 is TGTGCCAGCAGCTTCAGCTGGGGAATCTATGGCTACACCTTC.

This clonotype was counted many times. V is TRBV12-3 or TRBV12-4 and J is TRBJ2-2; TRBD2 agrees at 9 bases. This CDR3 has 17 amino acids. Trimming removed 6 bases from V and 1 base from J; junction bases left unmatched: 9. The CDR3 loop reads CASRPRRGGLNTGELFF. The CDR3 DNA reads TGTGCCAGCAGACCCAGGCGGGGGGGGTTGAACACCGGGGAGCTGTTTTTT.

This clonotype came up many times. The rearrangement joins TRBV20-1 to TRBJ2-7; the match to TRBD1 covers 7 bases. The germline V gene encodes CDR1 DFQATT and CDR2 SNEGSKA (reference sequence). This CDR3 has 13 amino acids. V shed 6 bases and J 8 bases; nucleotides not matched to a gene: 13. The CDR3 DNA is TGCAGTGCGCGTCTCGGGACAGTGATGCAGCAGTACTTC. Its translation is CSARLGTVMQQYF.

V usage is TRBV11-2 and J usage is TRBJ1-3; D is unresolved. V was shortened by 3 bases and J by 3 bases, with 18 bases between the two germline ends. Germline assignment: CDR1 SGHAT and CDR2 FQNNGV. The CDR3 covers 17 residues. This chain's CDR3 is CASSLDPKGPYGNTIYF. The CDR3, as DNA: TGTGCCAGCAGCTTGGACCCGAAAGGGCCGTATGGAAACACCATATATTTT.